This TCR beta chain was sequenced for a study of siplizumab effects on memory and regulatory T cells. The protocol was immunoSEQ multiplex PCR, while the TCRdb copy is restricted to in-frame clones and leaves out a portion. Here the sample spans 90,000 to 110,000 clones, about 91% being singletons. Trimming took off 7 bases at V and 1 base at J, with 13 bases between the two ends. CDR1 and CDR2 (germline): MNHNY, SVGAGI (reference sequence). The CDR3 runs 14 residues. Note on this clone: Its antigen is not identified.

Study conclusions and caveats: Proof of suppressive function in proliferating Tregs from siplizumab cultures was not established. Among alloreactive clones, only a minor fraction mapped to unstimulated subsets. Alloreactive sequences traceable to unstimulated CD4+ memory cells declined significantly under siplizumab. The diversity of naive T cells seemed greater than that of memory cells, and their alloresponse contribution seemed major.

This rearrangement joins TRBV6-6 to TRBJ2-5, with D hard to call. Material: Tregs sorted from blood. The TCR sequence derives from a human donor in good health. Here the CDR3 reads CASKSQKGQETQYF. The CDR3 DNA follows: TGTGCCAGCAAATCCCAGAAGGGCCAAGAGACCCAGTACTTC.